These 5 T cell receptor beta chains share one sample of origin, sequenced in a study of T cells in Graves' hyperthyroidism and ophthalmopathy. Amplified regions were TCR beta CDR3 sequences from RNA transcripts. TCR CDR3 underwent first-round RT-PCR with the HTBI primer set. A single record per CDR3 protein comes from TCRdb applying MiXCR to the multiplex PCR reads. This table has more than 600,000 distinct CDR3 sequences, 16% appearing once. The sample consisted of blood. Receptor source: a man in his late teens or twenties with Graves' hyperthyroidism.

This chain connects TRBV20-1 to TRBJ2-5; the D gene could be TRBD1 or TRBD2 (6 bases each). V lost 0 bases to trimming and J lost 4 bases, with 18 bases between them. The germline V gene encodes CDR1 DFQATT and CDR2 SNEGSKA (reference sequence). CDR3 length: 16 residues. CDR3 DNA: TGCAGTGCTAGAGATGGGGGGCCTAGGGGGAGAGAGACCCAGTACTTC. The encoded protein is CSARDGGPRGRETQYF.

The V and J genes are TRBV28 and TRBJ1-5; perhaps TRBD1 as D (6 bases). CDR3 length equals 15 residues. The ends were cut back, 5 bases at V and 1 base at J, with 12 bases in the middle. Germline V CDR1 and CDR2: MDHEN, SYDVKM. As DNA, the CDR3 is TGTGCCAGCAGTCCGCGGGACACGAGCAATCAGCCCCAGCATTTT. Translated: CASSPRDTSNQPQHF.

The chain joins TRBV24-1 to TRBJ2-5; D not certain. CDR3 size: 14 residues. The germline gives CDR1 KGHDR, CDR2 SFDVKD. V was shortened by 2 bases and J by 5 bases, with 11 bases between the two germline ends. As DNA, the CDR3 is TGTGCCACCAGTGATTCTGTGGGGAAGGAGACCCAGTACTTC. It codes for CATSDSVGKETQYF.

This clonotype was observed many times. The chain is built from TRBV20-1 and TRBJ1-5, with D unclear. CDR3 length equals 13 residues. Trimming took off 3 bases at V and 5 bases at J, with 11 bases between the two ends. Germline CDR1 reads DFQATT; CDR2 reads SNEGSKA (reference sequence). The CDR3 region has the DNA TGCAGTGCTAGTGCCGTCAGCGATCAGCCCCAGCATTTT. It is translated as CSASAVSDQPQHF.

The table lists this clonotype with many counts. This sequence joins TRBV30 and TRBJ2-1; D unresolved. The ends were cut back, 2 bases at V and 4 bases at J, with 9 bases in the middle. Per germline, CDR1 GTSNPN and CDR2 SVGIG (reference sequence). This CDR3 region has 13 residues. DNA of the CDR3: TGTGCCTGGAGTCCAAAGGGTTACAATGAGCAGTTCTTC. Amino acids: CAWSPKGYNEQFF.